The 20 T cell receptor beta chains in this list originate from one sample, sequenced in a study of shared clonotypes between healthy human individuals. Using immunoSEQ multiplex PCR, the repertoire was profiled, and TCRdb retains in-frame clones only, with some absent. The sample shows about 99,000 clones, around 43% of them seen only once. Sequenced material: PBMCs. All receptors come from a woman in her thirties or forties in good health. Some clones in this sample may be carry-over from other donors' samples.

Notes on this clone: With a much larger clone just one base away, this may be a read error. The chain links TRBV5-1 to TRBJ2-5; D uncertain. The CDR3 contains 11 residues. Germline CDR1 SGHRS, CDR2 YFSETQ. Trimming pared 2 bases from V and 11 bases from J, leaving 10 bases between. The CDR3 spells CASSFSYGQYF. CDR3 bases: TGCGCCAGCAGCTTCTCCTACGGGCAGTACTTC.

The chain employs TRBV4-2 and TRBJ2-5, with 8 bases matching TRBD2. CDR1 and CDR2 from the germline V gene are LGHNA and YNFKEQ. This CDR3 is built from 15 residues. The V segment lost 1 base and the J segment 2 bases; nucleotides outside the gene matches: 3. CDR3 region: CASSQAASGQETQYF. The CDR3 DNA is TGTGCCAGCAGCCAAGCGGCTAGCGGGCAAGAGACCCAGTACTTC.

This clone was seen more than once but under ten times. The chain joins TRBV9 to TRBJ2-1; unclear D gene. Trimming shortened V by 0 bases and J by 6 bases, and 13 bases separated the two germline ends. This CDR3 is 15 amino acids long. CDR1 is SGDLS, CDR2 YYNGEE, per germline. CDR3 nucleotides: TGTGCCAGCAGCGTAGTCCCCGAGATCGGCAATGAGCAGTTCTTC. It translates to CASSVVPEIGNEQFF.

This clone was detected a few times. The V call is TRBV5-1, the J call TRBJ2-2, with D possibly matching TRBD1 (6 bases). V lost 4 bases and J lost 7, with 11 bases in between. This CDR3 contains 13 residues. CDR1 and CDR2 from the germline V gene are SGHRS and YFSETQ. The CDR3 protein is CASSPQGGGELFF. In DNA, the CDR3 is TGCGCCAGCAGCCCTCAAGGGGGCGGGGAGCTGTTTTTT.

There are many counts of this clone. The chain couples TRBV18 to TRBJ2-2, with D hard to call. Germline-derived CDR1 and CDR2 are KGHSH and LQKENI. V dropped 3 bases and J dropped 7 bases, with 9 bases sitting between them. The CDR3 contains 13 residues. The CDR3 coding sequence is TGTGCCAGCTCACCCAACCCAGGCGGGGAGCTGTTTTTT. Translated: CASSPNPGGELFF.

This clone was counted only a few times. V usage is TRBV7-9 and J usage is TRBJ2-5, with a tentative D call TRBD1 (6 bases). The CDR3 consists of 15 residues. Germline values: CDR1 SEHNR, CDR2 FQNEAQ (reference sequence). V was trimmed by 5 bases and J by 1 base, leaving 14 bases between them. This CDR3 reads CASSTHREPQETQYF. CDR3 bases: TGTGCCAGCAGCACCCACAGGGAACCCCAAGAGACCCAGTACTTC.

In this sample, this clone turned up many times. The V and J genes are TRBV7-9 and TRBJ2-7, with D perhaps being TRBD1 or TRBD2 (5 bases each). Germline V gene data show CDR1 as SEHNR and CDR2 as FQNEAQ (reference sequence). The CDR3 has 14 amino acids. Trimming took 6 bases from V and 5 from J, leaving 17 bases between them. The CDR3 DNA reads as TGTGCCAGCAGATCAAGGGACGGTCTGGACGAGCAGTACTTC. Translated: CASRSRDGLDEQYF.

Points on this clone: At one of its ends the junction is not consistent with the germline gene, which may arise from a read error. The J gene is TRBJ2-5, the V gene TRBV9; TRBD2 might be the D (5 bases). The CDR3 consists of 14 residues. Germline V gene lookup returns CDR1 SGDLS and CDR2 YYNGEE. CDR3 bases: TGTGCCAGCAGCGTAGGGAGGACCCAAGAGGCCCAGTACTTC. Protein product: CASSVGRTQEAQYF.

The CDR3 DNA sequence: TGCGCCAGCAGCCAAGGCCTCGGGACGAGGAGCTCCTACGAGCAGTACTTC. Amino acid sequence: CASSQGLGTRSSYEQYF. The chain carries TRBV4-3 and TRBJ2-7, with D tentatively TRBD1 or TRBD2 (5 bases each). From germline, CDR1 is LGHNA and CDR2 YSLEER. The CDR3 runs to 17 residues. Trimming shortened V by 1 base and J by 0 bases, and 16 bases separated the two germline ends.

A note on this clone: One end of the junction is discordant with germline, which a read error may explain. The sample carries other DNA sequences with the same CDR3. The genes are TRBV19 and TRBJ1-5; D remains unclear. Germline V gene data show CDR1 as LNHDA and CDR2 as SQIVND (reference sequence). This CDR3 spans 13 amino acids. The DNA of the CDR3 is TGCGCCAGTAGTTTCACAGCGGATCAGCCCCAGCATTTT. This translates into CASSFTADQPQHF.

V usage is TRBV1 and J usage is TRBJ2-1. TRBV1 has pseudogene status. The CDR3 contains 15 residues. The CDR3 protein is CTSSRPGTVYNEQFF. The CDR3 DNA reads TGCACCAGCAGTCGGCCCGGGACCGTCTACAATGAGCAGTTCTTC.

This clone was seen many times. This chain uses TRBV6-5 with TRBJ1-2; unclear D gene. This CDR3 has 15 residues. CDR1 is MNHEY, CDR2 SVGAGI, per germline. V was clipped by 2 bases and J by 5 bases, with 15 bases between them. CDR3 in DNA: TGTGCCAGCAGTTACAAACCGGCAGCCCAATATGGCTACACCTTC. Its translation: CASSYKPAAQYGYTF.

The V and J genes are TRBV15 and TRBJ2-5, with 8 nucleotides matching TRBD1. The CDR3 is made up of 15 amino acids. Germline lookup yields CDR1 LNHNV and CDR2 YYDKDF (reference sequence). Germline trimming cut 2 bases from V and 5 bases from J; bases unmatched to any gene: 7. The CDR3: CATSRWTGSGETQYF. DNA for the CDR3: TGTGCCACCAGCAGATGGACAGGGAGCGGGGAGACCCAGTACTTC. The full variable domain, rest sourced from reference TRBV15 and TRBJ2-5, is DAMVIQNPRYQVTQFGKPVTLSCSQTLNHNVMYWYQQKSSQAPKLLFHYYDKDFNNEADTPDNFQSRRPNTSFCFLDIRSPGLGDTAMYLCATSRWTGSGETQYFGPGTRLLVL.

This clone came up a few times. The V call is TRBV18, the J call TRBJ1-1; no clear D gene. CDR1 is KGHSH and CDR2 is LQKENI in the germline V gene. This CDR3 comprises 12 residues. V was trimmed by 6 bases and J by 3 bases, leaving 8 bases between them. CDR3 sequence: CASSHGDTEAFF. For the CDR3, the DNA is TGTGCCAGCTCTCACGGGGACACTGAAGCTTTCTTT.

The V and J genes are TRBV19 and TRBJ1-1; 7 bases are shared with TRBD1. Looked up from germline, CDR1 is LNHDA and CDR2 is SQIVND (reference sequence). Trimming took 9 bases from V and 9 from J; bases not matched to a gene: 13. This CDR3 has 13 residues. This chain's CDR3 is CASKPGGPGQAFF. DNA of the CDR3: TGTGCCAGCAAACCAGGGGGACCGGGACAAGCTTTCTTT.

This clone was detected ten times or more. This chain joins TRBV5-5 and TRBJ2-5; D gene unclear. From germline, CDR1 is SGHKS and CDR2 YYEKEE (reference sequence). This CDR3 has 11 amino acids. Trimming shortened V by 4 bases and J by 5 bases, and 6 bases separated the two germline ends. For the CDR3, the DNA is TGTGCCAGCAGCCCCGGCGAGACCCAGTACTTC. As protein: CASSPGETQYF.

This clone was seen more than once but under ten times. The chain combines TRBV7-9 with TRBJ2-5; 7 bases align to TRBD2. CDR3 size: 15 residues. Germline loops: CDR1 SEHNR, CDR2 FQNEAQ (reference sequence). V shed 6 bases, J shed 0 bases, and the junction held 7 bases outside the gene matches. The CDR3, as DNA: TGTGCCAGCAGTATGGCTCTAGCGGACCAAGAGACCCAGTACTTC. This sequence encodes CASSMALADQETQYF.

The chain uses TRBV15 and TRBJ1-1; 8 nucleotides match TRBD1. Germline CDR1 and CDR2: LNHNV and YYDKDF (reference sequence). CDR3 length: 14 amino acids. With V trimmed by 5 bases and J by 2 bases, 4 bases remained unmatched. The CDR3 reads CATSGGQGNTEAFF. Here the CDR3 DNA reads TGTGCCACCAGCGGAGGACAGGGAAACACTGAAGCTTTCTTT.

This clone has just a few counts. No DNA is shown, since the ends of the CDR3 on it are uncertain; the CDR3 is the one TCRdb lists. The chain is built from TRBV29-1 and TRBJ1-2. Germline V CDR1 and CDR2: SQVTM, ANQGSEA. The CDR3 extends over 11 residues, inclusive of both ends. CDR3 protein: CSESPNYGCTF.

The sample holds a few counts of this clone. The V and J genes are TRBV7-9 and TRBJ2-5; D not resolved. The length of the CDR3 is 12 residues. Looked up from germline, CDR1 is SEHNR and CDR2 is FQNEAQ (reference sequence). V was clipped by 1 base and J by 13 bases, with 13 bases between them. The CDR3, as DNA: TGTGCCAGCAGCTTAGAGGCTGGGTATGCGTACTTC. Encoded protein: CASSLEAGYAYF.